These T cell receptor beta chains were read from a single sample in a study of T cell responses to AZD1222 COVID-19 vaccine. Clones were read by immunoSEQ multiplex PCR, and TCRdb kept only the in-frame ones, dropping some. This table has about 150,000 clones, about 90% appearing once. This specimen was peripheral blood, taken 28 days after the second AZD1222 dose. Every receptor here comes from an adult who received the AZD1222 COVID-19 vaccine. The CDR3 runs from the conserved cysteine through the conserved F or W. Fields, in order: CDR3 length, J gene, V gene, CDR3 protein.

13	TRBJ1-2	TRBV2	CASSERNRAIITF
14	TRBJ2-3	TRBV2	CASNGGVSTDTQYF
14	TRBJ2-7	TRBV5-6	CASTPRDREGEQYF
13	TRBJ1-4	TRBV19	CASSRQGDEKLFF
13	TRBJ1-5	TRBV6-5	CASSYGEGQPQHF
14	TRBJ1-2	TRBV5-1	CASSLDRDLYGYTF
13	TRBJ1-1	TRBV9	CASSIDPGGEAFF
16	TRBJ1-1	TRBV7-2	CASSLRLSRGSTEAFF
16	TRBJ2-7	TRBV5-1	CASSLDWTATTYEQYF
16	TRBJ1-2	TRBV5-1	CASSLAGQGLGEGYTF
15	TRBJ1-1	TRBV5-3	CARSSESGTNTEAFF
13	TRBJ2-7	TRBV6-4	CASSDSDRLEQYF
15	TRBJ1-1	TRBV18	CASSPRNRGNTEAFF
14	TRBJ2-7	TRBV5-1	CASSLDRGTYEQYF
16	TRBJ1-5	TRBV6-5	CASSYPSTRSNQPQHF
12	TRBJ2-3	TRBV11-3	CASSLVERETYF
15	TRBJ1-1	TRBV4-1	CASSQDRGRVTEAFF
15	TRBJ1-5	TRBV5-6	CASSLAGRGNQPQHF
15	TRBJ1-2	TRBV2	CASSGGATGFYGYTF
16	TRBJ1-2	TRBV3-1/TRBV3-2	CASSQGGEDLLGGYTF
15	TRBJ1-6	TRBV9	CASSVGTGANSPLHF
12	TRBJ1-2	TRBV12-3/TRBV12-4	CASSLSVYGYTF
13	TRBJ1-2	TRBV30	CASNPRGGYGYTF
15	TRBJ2-1	TRBV4-2	CASSQTTSGRGIRFF
11	TRBJ2-1	TRBV6-1	CASSDSNEQFF
17	TRBJ2-5	TRBV7-9	CASSSLGGGGGQETQYF
15	TRBJ1-4	TRBV11-2	CASSFSRAPGRELFF
16	TRBJ2-3	TRBV5-5	CASSLVPDTSTDTQYF
15	TRBJ2-5	TRBV2	CASSERGADQETQYF
14	TRBJ2-1	TRBV9	CASSVGQDREAGFF
16	TRBJ1-3	TRBV19	CASSSPGKFSGNTIYF
20	TRBJ2-6	TRBV21-1	CASSKAFQTVRISGANVLTF
14	TRBJ1-1	TRBV7-9	CASSPEPRNTEAFF
13	TRBJ1-1	TRBV10-2	CASSESGVAEAFF
14	TRBJ2-3	TRBV24-1	CATSRGRNTDTQYF
14	TRBJ1-5	TRBV7-2	CASSLSGGNQPQHF
15	TRBJ1-2	TRBV25-1	CASTAVETGLYGYTF
16	TRBJ2-2	TRBV29-1	CSVALPDSANTGELFF
16	TRBJ2-4	TRBV6-5	CASSYSGSGAKNIQYF
15	TRBJ2-7	TRBV7-2	CASSLVVSGSYEQYF
15	TRBJ1-6	TRBV11-3	CASSPGTVSNSPLHF
15	TRBJ1-5	TRBV6-5	CASRPAGQIHQPQHF
16	TRBJ1-2	TRBV4-1	CASSQPGQRTNYGYTF
12	TRBJ1-2	TRBV30	CVSQGGRVGYTF